This TCR beta chain emerged from a study of blood T cells in healthy people across ages. This clonotype was recorded at least ten times. V was pared by 8 bases and J by 4 bases, with 18 bases between. The germline V gene has CDR1 MNHEY and CDR2 SMNVEV (reference sequence). The CDR3 is made up of 15 amino acids. Through a sample-barcoded 5' primer and a J-beta primer mix, a second PCR was run for roughly 6 to 11 cycles. Through a template-switch adaptor with 12 random nucleotides, each cDNA molecule received a tag. The study obtained at least 3 million CDR3-containing paired-end reads from every sample. TCRdb redid the calling of the 5' RACE reads with MiXCR, one entry per CDR3 protein. Seen here are 850,000 or so distinct CDR3 sequences, under 30% observed once, and the top ten hold around 16%.

The chain links TRBV27 to TRBJ2-1; tentatively, D is TRBD1 (7 bases). The source is a woman aged 80 or over in good health. The sequenced sample was blood. CDR3 sequence (DNA): TGTGCCAGCCGATCAGGGCAGGGGGGATACAATGAGCAGTTCTTC. Translating it yields CASRSGQGGYNEQFF.